The 16 T cell receptor beta chains below all came from one sample that was sequenced in a study of blood T cells in healthy people across ages. The second PCR ran about 6 to 12 cycles with a sample-barcoded 5' primer and J-beta primers. TCRdb processed the 5' RACE reads anew with MiXCR; each CDR3 protein has one entry. The repertoire holds 1.5 million to 2 million distinct CDR3 sequences, with less than 50% as singletons. The sample comprised blood. The receptor set was obtained from a woman aged 40 to 55 in good health.

The rearrangement links TRBV7-6 to TRBJ2-1; 12 bases align to TRBD2. Germline V gene sequence: CDR1 SGHVS, CDR2 FNYEAQ. CDR3 length: 17 amino acids. Trimming at V came to 1 base and at J to 7 bases, leaving 8 bases not matched to a gene. CDR3 loop: CASSLGGRLAGVNEQFF. For the CDR3, the DNA is TGTGCCAGCAGCTTAGGGGGGCGACTAGCGGGGGTTAATGAGCAGTTCTTC.

The V and J genes are TRBV11-2 and TRBJ2-7; 8 bases line up with TRBD1. In germline, CDR1 is SGHAT, CDR2 FQNNGV. J lost 3 bases, V lost 5 bases, and 9 bases had no gene match. The CDR3 spans 15 residues. CDR3 region: CASSRGTGAYYEQYF. The CDR3 DNA reads TGTGCCAGCAGCCGCGGGACAGGAGCTTACTACGAGCAGTACTTC.

This clonotype has more than one count but fewer than ten. This chain links TRBV15 with TRBJ2-5, with D hard to call. The CDR3 has 12 amino acids. V was pared by 8 bases and J by 5 bases, with 12 bases between. Per the germline V gene, CDR1 is LNHNV and CDR2 is YYDKDF (reference sequence). For the CDR3, the DNA is TGTGCCACCGCGACAAGGAAGGAGACCCAGTACTTC. It codes for CATATRKETQYF.

The rearrangement joins TRBV20-1 to TRBJ2-4; D remains ambiguous. Trimming stripped 0 bases from V and 0 bases from J, with 12 bases between. This CDR3 is 16 amino acids long. Looked up from germline, CDR1 is DFQATT and CDR2 is SNEGSKA (reference sequence). CDR3 nucleotide sequence: TGCAGTGCTAGAGATCACCTTACCGTAGCCAAAAACATTCAGTACTTC. Translation gives CSARDHLTVAKNIQYF.

J is TRBJ2-4 and V is TRBV28, with 9 bases aligning to TRBD1. The CDR3 consists of 17 residues. Germline CDR1 is MDHEN and CDR2 is SYDVKM. Trimming removed 7 bases from V and 1 base from J; junction bases left unmatched: 11. CDR3 in DNA: TGTGCCAGCACGTCTCTCACAGGGGGCATTGCCAAAAACATTCAGTACTTC. Translating it yields CASTSLTGGIAKNIQYF.

V usage is TRBV20-1 and J usage is TRBJ1-6, with TRBD1 matching over 7 bases. This CDR3 has 13 amino acids. CDR1 and CDR2 (germline): DFQATT, SNEGSKA (reference sequence). The V and J ends lost 2 bases and 11 bases, in that order; junction bases with no gene match: 6. The CDR3 reads CSARPRGTTPLHF. In nucleotides, the CDR3 is TGCAGTGCTAGACCCAGGGGGACGACACCCCTCCACTTT.

V and J are TRBV5-1 and TRBJ2-1; tentatively, D is TRBD2 (5 bases). In germline, CDR1 is SGHRS, CDR2 YFSETQ. Between the trimmed V and J ends, which lost 5 bases and 4 bases, there was a span of 13 bases. The CDR3 contains 14 residues. The CDR3 coding sequence is TGCGCCAGCAGTGAGGGTACCCAGTACAATGAGCAGTTCTTC. Residues: CASSEGTQYNEQFF.

The chain carries TRBV20-1 and TRBJ2-7, with a tentative D call TRBD1 (5 bases). The germline V and J ends were trimmed by 2 bases and 3 bases, with 11 bases remaining between them. Germline lookup yields CDR1 DFQATT and CDR2 SNEGSKA (reference sequence). This CDR3 is built from 13 residues. This CDR3 is CSARSTVGYEQYF. Here the CDR3 DNA reads TGCAGTGCTAGATCGACAGTGGGCTACGAGCAGTACTTC.

Many counts were recorded for this clonotype. The chain uses TRBV11-2 and TRBJ2-5, with TRBD1 as a possible D gene (6 bases). The CDR3 extends over 15 amino acids. V was cut by 0 bases and J by 1 base, with 9 bases left in between. Germline CDR1 SGHAT, CDR2 FQNNGV. CDR3 residues: CASSLDGQFQETQYF. The CDR3 DNA reads TGTGCCAGCAGCTTAGATGGACAGTTCCAAGAGACCCAGTACTTC.

The chain uses TRBV15 and TRBJ2-1; 7 positions match TRBD1. The closer fit of TRBJ2-7 to the DNA end suggests the J call may be wrong. This CDR3 comprises 16 residues. Per germline, CDR1 LNHNV and CDR2 YYDKDF (reference sequence). For the CDR3, the DNA is TGTGCCACCAGCAGAGATTACAGGGGACGCTACAATGAGCAGTACTTC. Amino acid sequence: CATSRDYRGRYNEQYF.

The genes are TRBV28 and TRBJ2-1; D is unclear. Germline CDR1 is MDHEN and CDR2 is SYDVKM. Between the trimmed V and J ends, which lost 3 bases and 9 bases, there was a span of 9 bases. The CDR3 consists of 12 residues. The CDR3 DNA follows: TGTGCCAGCAGTTTGGCTAGAATTGAGCAGTTCTTC. Translation gives CASSLARIEQFF.

The chain is built from TRBV12-3 or TRBV12-4 and TRBJ1-5; the match to TRBD1 covers 8 bases. CDR3 length equals 16 residues. V was pared by 3 bases and J by 2 bases, with 6 bases of the junction left unmatched. CDR3 in amino acids: CASSLDRAGGNQPQHF. CDR3 in DNA: TGTGCCAGCAGTTTGGACAGGGCGGGGGGCAATCAGCCCCAGCATTTT.

The V call is TRBV28, the J call TRBJ2-1, with 7 bases fitting TRBD1. CDR3 size: 14 residues. Germline V gene data show CDR1 as MDHEN and CDR2 as SYDVKM. V was clipped by 6 bases and J by 5 bases; unmatched bases: 7. This chain's CDR3 is CASRFGTENNEQFF. CDR3 nucleotide sequence: TGTGCCAGCAGATTCGGGACAGAGAACAATGAGCAGTTCTTC.

This chain uses TRBV28 with TRBJ2-7; weak D call: TRBD1 (6 bases). The CDR3 contains 16 residues. Trimming cost V 8 bases and J 2 bases, with 22 bases left between them. Per germline, CDR1 MDHEN and CDR2 SYDVKM. The CDR3 here is CASQEETDRSTYEQYF. For the CDR3, the DNA is TGTGCCAGCCAGGAGGAAACCGACAGGTCAACCTACGAGCAGTACTTC.

The chain joins TRBV20-1 to TRBJ2-7, with D perhaps being TRBD1 or TRBD2 (5 bases each). The CDR3 runs 13 residues. Trimming removed 2 bases at V and 3 bases at J, with 11 bases between. Germline V gene sequence: CDR1 DFQATT, CDR2 SNEGSKA (reference sequence). CDR3 amino acids: CSARWDRHYEQYF. For the CDR3, the DNA is TGCAGTGCTAGATGGGACCGCCACTACGAGCAGTACTTC.

The chain is built from TRBV7-2 and TRBJ2-7; no definite D call. V lost 0 bases and J lost 5, with 14 bases in between. Per the germline V gene, CDR1 is SGHTA and CDR2 is FQGNSA. CDR3 size: 15 residues. The CDR3 protein is CASSLAPPGIDEQYF. DNA for the CDR3: TGTGCCAGCAGCTTAGCGCCTCCGGGTATCGACGAGCAGTACTTC.